This passage covers 21 T cell receptor beta chains from one sample sequenced in a study of blood T cell repertoires in COVID-19. This table comes from immunoSEQ multiplex PCR, and its TCRdb copy is limited to in-frame clones, with some not included. The sample lists 150,000 to 200,000 clones, over 80% occurring once. Sequencing was done on a sample of peripheral blood. All receptors derive from a woman between 65 and 79 years old with COVID-19, enrolled during active disease.

The rearrangement joins TRBV5-1 to TRBJ1-4; D is unclear. The CDR3 totals 15 residues. The germline gives CDR1 SGHRS, CDR2 YFSETQ. The V and J ends lost 0 bases and 1 base respectively, with 7 bases between them. As DNA, the CDR3 is TGCGCCAGCAGCTTGGCCGGTATAACTAATGAAAAACTGTTTTTT. Translation: CASSLAGITNEKLFF. Filled out from reference TRBV5-1 and TRBJ1-4, the complete variable domain reads KAGVTQTPRYLIKTRGQQVTLSCSPISGHRSVSWYQQTPGQGLQFLFEYFSETQRNKGNFPGRFSGRQFSNSRSEMNVSTLELGDSALYLCASSLAGITNEKLFFGSGTQLSVL.

The chain is built from TRBV21-1 and TRBJ1-5; the D segment call TRBD1 is taken from the table without a DNA check. TRBV21-1 is termed a pseudogene. The CDR3 is 18 residues long. CDR3 region: CASSKHNGDRGNNQPQHF. The CDR3 coding sequence is TGTGCCAGCAGCAAACACAATGGGGACAGGGGAAACAATCAGCCCCAGCATTTT.

This sequence joins TRBV10-1 and TRBJ1-5; tentative D call: TRBD1 (5 bases). Germline V gives CDR1 WNHNN, CDR2 SYGVQD (reference sequence). V lost 1 base, J lost 5 bases, and 21 bases lay in between. The CDR3 is 18 residues long. The CDR3 reads CASSEWYTGARQYQPQHF. The CDR3 bases are TGCGCCAGCAGTGAGTGGTATACAGGTGCCCGCCAATATCAGCCCCAGCATTTT.

With regard to this clone: The germline gene is not matched at one end of the junction; a read error may be the cause. The chain uses TRBV7-2 and TRBJ2-5, with D maybe TRBD2 (6 bases). CDR3 length: 13 amino acids. Germline V gene sequence: CDR1 SGHTA, CDR2 FQGNSA. This CDR3 reads CASSLIWGEVVDF. The CDR3 nucleotides read TGTGCCAGCAGCTTAATCTGGGGGGAAGTGGTGGACTTC.

The chain is built from TRBV27 and TRBJ1-4; D might be TRBD1 (5 bases). The CDR3 runs to 16 residues. Trimming left V 2 bases short and J 0 bases short, with 10 bases between. The germline V gene has CDR1 MNHEY and CDR2 SMNVEV (reference sequence). CDR3 coding DNA: TGTGCCAGCAGTTTAAGGGGTGGCCCAACTAATGAAAAACTGTTTTTT. Translation: CASSLRGGPTNEKLFF. Looking up the rest from reference TRBV27 and TRBJ1-4 gives the full variable domain: EAQVTQNPRYLITVTGKKLTVTCSQNMNHEYMSWYRQDPGLGLRQIYYSMNVEVTDKGDVPEGYKVSRKEKRNFPLILESPSPNQTSLYFCASSLRGGPTNEKLFFGSGTQLSVL.

This clone was counted once. The CDR3 loop is CASSLQTGVRGTEAFF. DNA of the CDR3: TGTGCCAGCAGCTTGCAGACAGGGGTTCGAGGCACTGAAGCTTTCTTT. This sequence joins TRBV5-8 and TRBJ1-1; 8 bases agree with TRBD1. After removal of 1 base from V and 4 bases from J, the junction contained 9 bases not matched to a gene. Germline lookup yields CDR1 SGHTS and CDR2 YDEGEE. The CDR3 contains 16 residues.

This rearrangement joins TRBV7-2 to TRBJ2-5, with 10 bases that match TRBD2. CDR3 length equals 15 residues. Germline loops: CDR1 SGHTA, CDR2 FQGNSA. V shed 6 bases and J 1 base; nucleotides not matched to a gene: 5. As DNA, the CDR3 is TGTGCCAGCAGTTTGAGCGGGAGGGCCCAAGAGACCCAGTACTTC. Translation gives CASSLSGRAQETQYF.

The chain joins TRBV28 to TRBJ2-4; 9 bases line up with TRBD1. The V and J ends lost 5 bases and 7 bases, in that order; junction bases with no gene match: 12. The CDR3 length is 16 residues. Germline V lookup: CDR1 MDHEN, CDR2 SYDVKM. In nucleotides, the CDR3 is TGTGCCAGCAGTCTACCGGGACAGGGAAAGGGCAACATTCAGTACTTC. It specifies CASSLPGQGKGNIQYF.

This chain joins TRBV11-3 and TRBJ2-1; D is undetermined. CDR3 size: 13 residues. The ends were cut back, 4 bases at V and 7 bases at J, with 11 bases in the middle. Germline V lookup: CDR1 SGHNT, CDR2 YENEEA. CDR3 in amino acids: CASSSLSTNEQFF. CDR3 nucleotide sequence: TGTGCCAGCAGCTCACTATCTACGAATGAGCAGTTCTTC.

This chain joins TRBV7-2 and TRBJ1-2; 10 nucleotides agree with TRBD1. The CDR3 totals 17 residues. V shed 3 bases, J shed 1 base, and the junction held 8 bases outside the gene matches. The germline V gene has CDR1 SGHTA and CDR2 FQGNSA. The CDR3 bases are TGTGCCAGCAGCTTGGTCACCGGGACAGGGGTTAACTATGGCTACACCTTC. It translates to CASSLVTGTGVNYGYTF.

This chain connects TRBV7-6 to TRBJ1-6; D not resolved. Trimming cost V 1 base and J 7 bases, with 5 bases left between them. The CDR3 extends over 13 amino acids. The germline CDR1 and CDR2 sequences are SGHVS and FNYEAQ. The CDR3 loop is CASSLEQNSPLHF. The DNA of the CDR3 is TGTGCCAGCAGCTTAGAGCAAAATTCACCCCTCCACTTT.

The chain has TRBV4-1 and TRBJ2-1; D unclear. V lost 1 base and J 0 bases, leaving 7 bases between the germline ends. In germline, CDR1 is MGHRA, CDR2 YSYEKL. This CDR3 has 15 residues. This CDR3 is CASSQGLDSYNEQFF. The CDR3 DNA reads TGCGCCAGCAGCCAAGGGCTAGACTCCTACAATGAGCAGTTCTTC.

This chain uses TRBV2 with TRBJ2-3; D may be TRBD1 (8 bases). Per the germline V gene, CDR1 is SNHLY and CDR2 is FYNNEI. This CDR3 has 14 amino acids. The V end lost 11 bases, the J end lost 1 base, and 16 bases lay between the germline ends. The CDR3 protein is CAGRQGRGTDTQYF. In nucleotides, the CDR3 is TGTGCCGGCCGACAGGGGAGGGGCACAGATACGCAGTATTTT.

The CDR3 DNA is TGTGCCAGTAGCCCCGATACAGGGGCCCAGGCATACCAAGCCAAAAACATTCAGTACTTC. The encoded protein is CASSPDTGAQAYQAKNIQYF. The rearrangement joins TRBV19 to TRBJ2-4; TRBD1 matches at 7 bases. The CDR3 is 20 residues long. The V segment lost 6 bases and the J segment 0 bases; nucleotides outside the gene matches: 20. CDR1 and CDR2 from the germline V gene are LNHDA and SQIVND (reference sequence).

This chain joins TRBV5-6 and TRBJ2-2; tentatively, D is TRBD1 (7 bases). V lost 5 bases to trimming and J lost 4 bases, with 15 bases between them. Germline assignment: CDR1 SGHDT and CDR2 YYEEEE. The CDR3 covers 15 residues. CDR3 sequence reads: CASRVGQGGTGELFF. The CDR3 coding sequence is TGTGCCAGCAGGGTCGGGCAGGGGGGCACCGGGGAGCTGTTTTTT.

The chain is built from TRBV5-4 and TRBJ2-6; 12 nucleotides match TRBD2. J gave up 4 bases and V 4 bases, and 12 bases lay outside the gene matches. Germline loops: CDR1 SGHNT, CDR2 YYREEE (reference sequence). CDR3 size: 19 residues. This CDR3 is CASSPSTSGRLAGANVLTF. The CDR3 coding sequence is TGTGCCAGCAGCCCCTCGACTAGCGGGAGATTAGCAGGGGCCAACGTCCTGACTTTC.

V and J are TRBV29-1 and TRBJ2-7, with D possibly being TRBD1 (6 bases). This CDR3 contains 13 residues. V was clipped by 1 base and J by 5 bases, with 12 bases between them. Germline V gene data show CDR1 as SQVTM and CDR2 as ANQGSEA. The DNA for the CDR3 is TGCAGCGTTGAAGTTGGACAGTGGGACGAGCAGTACTTC. This translates into CSVEVGQWDEQYF.

In this sample, this clone turned up once. V usage is TRBV5-1 and J usage is TRBJ1-1; D is unresolved. The CDR3 totals 14 residues. Germline V gene sequence: CDR1 SGHRS, CDR2 YFSETQ. Deletions cut 4 bases from V and 7 bases from J, with 17 bases between. The CDR3 loop reads CASSPTAGTFEAFF. Here the CDR3 DNA reads TGCGCCAGCAGCCCTACAGCAGGCACGTTTGAAGCTTTCTTT.

This sequence joins TRBV9 and TRBJ2-7; possibly TRBD2 for D (6 bases). Germline loops: CDR1 SGDLS, CDR2 YYNGEE. V lost 4 bases, J lost 0 bases, and 20 bases lay in between. The CDR3 runs to 17 residues. DNA for the CDR3: TGTGCCAGCAGCCCCCACCAGGGAGCGGGTAGCTCCTACGAGCAGTACTTC. It encodes CASSPHQGAGSSYEQYF.

The rearrangement joins TRBV9 to TRBJ2-1; 11 bases are shared with TRBD2. There are 15 residues in the CDR3. Germline V gene sequence: CDR1 SGDLS, CDR2 YYNGEE. V trimming: 1 base; J trimming: 8 bases; junction bases outside the gene matches: 5. The CDR3, as DNA: TGTGCCAGCAGCGTAAAAACTAGCGGGAGAGATGAGCAGTTCTTC. It codes for CASSVKTSGRDEQFF.

The chain links TRBV2 to TRBJ1-2; D is perhaps TRBD1 (6 bases). Trimming removed 5 bases from V and 8 bases from J, with 18 bases in between. Germline V lookup: CDR1 SNHLY, CDR2 FYNNEI. CDR3 length: 14 amino acids. The CDR3 protein is CASSRDTASWGYTF. The CDR3 DNA is TGTGCCAGCAGTCGGGACACAGCCTCATGGGGCTACACCTTC. The complete variable domain, with remaining parts taken from reference TRBV2 and TRBJ1-2, reads EPEVTQTPSHQVTQMGQEVILRCVPISNHLYFYWYRQILGQKVEFLVSFYNNEISEKSEIFDDQFSVERPDGSNFTLKIRSTKLEDSAMYFCASSRDTASWGYTFGSGTRLTVV.